The subject of this entry is one TCR beta chain. This clonotype was seen repeatedly, ten times or more. The antigen it binds to is not known. The record has no base qualities; no much larger clone is one base away. Genomic DNA was used as template for profiling of TCR beta VDJ combinations and CDR3 sequences. An Illumina HiSeq 2000 was used for TCR repertoire sequencing. In the source study's methods: Repertoire assessment relied on Simpson's diversity index, CDR3 size and DJ length profiles, and TRBV/TRBJ rearrangement plots. Whichever DNA sequence was most abundant in the deep sequencing data was defined as the immunodominant clone. CDR3 amino acid sequences were checked for sharing between subjects and were compared against published repertoires and the VDJdb database. Using fastp at Q25 and MiXCR, TCRdb reprocessed the public reads and kept productive beta chains. Entries that share a CDR3 protein sequence are merged under the most common genes and DNA. The V and J calls here are based on TCRdb, not the publication. The sample table holds 150,000 to 200,000 distinct CDR3 sequences, of which under 50% were seen once. Of the sample, around 1.8% falls within the top ten clones.

The data derive from a study of CD8+CD57+ T cells in acquired aplastic anemia listed by TCRdb under 2018. In terms of the full investigation: DNA extracted from sorted CD4+ and CD8+ cells had a mean of about 3 ug, with a range of about 0.19 to 27.4 ug. A CD8+CD57+ expansion meant a frequency higher than the mean frequency seen in healthy subjects. Overall results and qualifications from the work: Patients and healthy controls showed no significant difference in CD8+ Simpson's diversity (P=0.060). Around 28 CD8+ CDR3 sequences were found to be shared between patients and controls, but these sequences appeared to be highly expressed in patients and within the immunodominant clones of the patients.

Flow cytometry had shown CD8+CD57+ cell expansion in the patients selected for sequencing. Severe acquired aplastic anemia was diagnosed in all patients according to International Study of Aplastic Anemia and Agranulocytosis and Camitta criteria. Patients had received no therapy at the time of blood sampling. The study deep-sequenced TCR repertoires of sorted CD4+ and CD8+ blood T cells from severe aplastic anemia patients and healthy subjects. Patients were enrolled under clinicaltrials.gov protocols 00001620, 01623167, 00001397, 00071045, 00081523 and 00961064 in the USA. Ficoll-Paque density gradient centrifugation was used to isolate peripheral blood mononuclear cells. CD4+ and CD8+ T cells were sorted by FACS or magnetic beads before DNA extraction. Sequencing was performed on sorted CD4+, CD8+, or CD8+CD57+ T cells (not recorded which) from PBMCs. The sequence came from a human donor with aplastic anemia.

The DNA sequence is TGCAGTGCTAGGGAGGACAGGGGCGGCTATGGCTACACCTTC. This yields the protein CSAREDRGGYGYTF. The rearranged chain carries TRBV20-1 and TRBJ1-2; 9 middle bases align to TRBD1. From cysteine to phenylalanine, the CDR3 is 14 amino acids long. Here the CDR3 DNA is all that survives: 42 bases in frame from base 1. In the germline V gene (reference sequence), CDR1 corresponds to DFQATT and CDR2 to SNEGSKA. V is cut back by 3 bases and J by 4 bases, with 6 bases in the junction unmatched.